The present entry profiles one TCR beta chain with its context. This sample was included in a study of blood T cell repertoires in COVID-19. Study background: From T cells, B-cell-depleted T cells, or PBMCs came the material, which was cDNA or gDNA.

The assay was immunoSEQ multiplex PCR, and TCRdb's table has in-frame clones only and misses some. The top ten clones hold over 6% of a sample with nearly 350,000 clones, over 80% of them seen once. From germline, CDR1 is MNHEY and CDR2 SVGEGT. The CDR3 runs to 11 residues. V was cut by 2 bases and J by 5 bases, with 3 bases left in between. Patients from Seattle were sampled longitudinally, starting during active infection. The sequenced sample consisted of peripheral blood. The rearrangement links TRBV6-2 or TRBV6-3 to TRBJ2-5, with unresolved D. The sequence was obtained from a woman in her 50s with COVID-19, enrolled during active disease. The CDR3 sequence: CASSYRETQYF. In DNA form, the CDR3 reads TGTGCCAGCAGTTACCGGGAGACCCAGTACTTC.